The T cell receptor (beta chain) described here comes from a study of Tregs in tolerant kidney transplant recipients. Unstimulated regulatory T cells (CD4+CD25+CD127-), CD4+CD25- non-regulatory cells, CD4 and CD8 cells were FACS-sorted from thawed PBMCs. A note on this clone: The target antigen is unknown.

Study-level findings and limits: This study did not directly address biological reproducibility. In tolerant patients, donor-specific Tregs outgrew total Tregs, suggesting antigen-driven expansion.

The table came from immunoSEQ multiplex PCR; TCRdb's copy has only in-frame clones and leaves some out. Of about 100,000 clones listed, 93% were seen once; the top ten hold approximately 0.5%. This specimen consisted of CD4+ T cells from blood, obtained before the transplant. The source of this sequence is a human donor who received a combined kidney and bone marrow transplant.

Here the CDR3 DNA reads TGTGCCAGCTCACCGGACAGGGCGAAAGATACGCAGTATTTT. Translated: CASSPDRAKDTQYF. The gene calls are TRBV18 and TRBJ2-3; 8 nucleotides agree with TRBD1. CDR3 length: 14 amino acids. Germline-derived CDR1 and CDR2 are KGHSH and LQKENI. V was pared by 3 bases and J by 5 bases, with 4 bases of the junction left unmatched.